Sequencing of this TCR beta chain was carried out in a study of blood T cell repertoires in COVID-19. Study as a whole: Samples taken during acute and convalescent COVID-19 were collected in the United States, Italy and Spain. From T cells, B-cell-depleted T cells, or PBMCs came the material, which was cDNA or gDNA.

CDR1 is LGHNA, CDR2 YSLEER, per germline. Unmatched junction bases numbered 7, after V lost 1 base and J lost 3 bases. The CDR3 consists of 17 residues. Data came from immunoSEQ multiplex PCR; TCRdb stores just in-frame clones and leaves some out. This table holds approximately 170,000 clones, about 83% found once. Sequenced input: peripheral blood. The J gene is TRBJ2-2, the V gene TRBV4-3; 8 nucleotides line up with TRBD2. The receptor comes from a man in his 70s who had recovered from COVID-19. The CDR3 nucleotides are TGCGCCAGCAGCCAAGTCCCCCGGGGGGGGTACACCGGGGAGCTGTTTTTT. This sequence encodes CASSQVPRGGYTGELFF.